The following is a T cell receptor (beta chain) sequence with its context. This CDR3 is also generated by other DNA sequences in the sample. These data originate in a study of OX40 agonist ivuxolimab in advanced cancers. Assay: immunoSEQ multiplex PCR; the TCRdb copy retains only in-frame clones and omits some. The sample has fewer than 100,000 clones, more than 70% seen once. Germline values: CDR1 SGHTA, CDR2 FQGNSA. Between the trimmed V and J ends, which lost 5 bases and 5 bases, there was a span of 9 bases. The CDR3 totals 12 residues. The rearrangement links TRBV7-2 to TRBJ2-5; no reliable D call. The material was CD4+ or CD8+ T cells sorted from blood, obtained in a trial of the OX40 agonist ivuxolimab. This clonotype originated in an adult with an advanced solid tumor such as melanoma, head and neck, liver or kidney cancer. CDR3 sequence (DNA): TGTGCCAGCAGCCCTTCCCGGGAGACCCAGTACTTC. This translates into CASSPSRETQYF.